The TCR beta chain under discussion was sequenced for a study of blood T cell repertoires in COVID-19. Across the whole study: Samples taken during acute and convalescent COVID-19 were collected in the United States, Italy and Spain. PBMCs, B-cell-depleted T cells, or T cells were the source of the cDNA or gDNA that made up the material.

Trimming took 2 bases from V and 2 from J, leaving 10 bases between them. The CDR3 length is 14 residues. CDR1 SGHRS and CDR2 YFSETQ come from the germline V gene. As processed by the authors: Scientists estimated how many nucleated cells there were by amplifying reference gene primers. Some clones are missing from TCRdb's copy, which holds only in-frame ones; the method was immunoSEQ multiplex PCR. The DNA was the basis for D and trimming; V, J and clone size are from that table. Among over 250,000 clones listed, 89% were seen once. V usage is TRBV5-1 and J usage is TRBJ1-1, with unresolved D. The receptor's source is a man in his forties or fifties with acute or convalescent COVID-19. Sequencing was done on a sample of peripheral blood. CDR3 residues: CASSLQQSNTEAFF. DNA of the CDR3: TGCGCCAGCAGCTTACAACAGTCTAACACTGAAGCTTTCTTT.